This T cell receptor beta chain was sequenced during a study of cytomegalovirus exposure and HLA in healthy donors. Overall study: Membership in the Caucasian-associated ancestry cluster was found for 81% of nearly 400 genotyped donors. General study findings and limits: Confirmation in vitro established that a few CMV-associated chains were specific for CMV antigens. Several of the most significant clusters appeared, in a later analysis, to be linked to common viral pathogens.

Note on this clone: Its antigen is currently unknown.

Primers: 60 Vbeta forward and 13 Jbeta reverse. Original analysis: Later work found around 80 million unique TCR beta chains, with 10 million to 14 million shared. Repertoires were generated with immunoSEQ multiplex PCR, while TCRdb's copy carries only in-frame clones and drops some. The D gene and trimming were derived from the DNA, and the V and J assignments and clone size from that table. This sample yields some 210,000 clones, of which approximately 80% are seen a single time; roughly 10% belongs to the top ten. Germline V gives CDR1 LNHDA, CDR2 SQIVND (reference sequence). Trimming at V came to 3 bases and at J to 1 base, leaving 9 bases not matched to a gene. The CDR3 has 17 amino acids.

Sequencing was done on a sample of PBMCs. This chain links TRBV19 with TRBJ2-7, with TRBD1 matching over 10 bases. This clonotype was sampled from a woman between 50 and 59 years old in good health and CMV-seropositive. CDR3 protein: CASSISTGGAESYEQYF. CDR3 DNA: TGTGCCAGTAGTATCTCGACAGGGGGCGCTGAGTCCTACGAGCAGTACTTC. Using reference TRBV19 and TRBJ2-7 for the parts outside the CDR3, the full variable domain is DGGITQSPKYLFRKEGQNVTLSCEQNLNHDAMYWYRQDPGQGLRLIYYSQIVNDFQKGDIAEGYSVSREKKESFPLTVTSAQKNPTAFYLCASSISTGGAESYEQYFGPGTRLTVT.